These 23 T cell receptor beta chains were sequenced from one sample in a study of blood T cell repertoires in COVID-19. Clones were read by immunoSEQ multiplex PCR, and TCRdb kept only the in-frame ones, dropping some. The sample carries under 250,000 clones, about 90% recorded once. Sequencing was done on a sample of PBMCs or T cells enriched from blood (not recorded which). These receptors originate from a woman aged 40 to 50 who had been exposed to COVID-19.

V is TRBV2 and J is TRBJ1-5; a weak D match, TRBD1 (5 bases). The V gene lost 5 bases and the J gene lost 9 bases, with 17 bases spanning the gap. CDR1 is SNHLY and CDR2 is FYNNEI in the germline V gene. This CDR3 has 14 residues. The CDR3 loop reads CASSWGTGVGPQHF. The CDR3 region has the DNA TGTGCCAGCAGTTGGGGGACTGGGGTAGGGCCCCAGCATTTT.

The V and J genes are TRBV6-4 and TRBJ1-5, with 8 positions matching TRBD1. The junction had 5 bases not matched to a gene; V was cut back by 6 bases and J by 4 bases. The CDR3 runs to 14 residues. CDR1 is MRHNA and CDR2 is SNTAGT in the germline V gene. Written as DNA, the CDR3 is TGTGCCAGCAGGGCGGACAGGGATAATCAGCCCCAGCATTTT. Translating gives CASRADRDNQPQHF.

This rearrangement joins TRBV11-3 to TRBJ1-6, with D tentatively TRBD1 (5 bases). The CDR3 totals 13 residues. Germline V gene lookup returns CDR1 SGHNT and CDR2 YENEEA. V lost 3 bases and J 6 bases, leaving 6 bases between the germline ends. This CDR3 reads CASSLGGNSPLHF. In DNA, the CDR3 is TGTGCCAGCAGCTTGGGGGGTAATTCACCCCTCCACTTT. Complete variable domain (other parts from reference TRBV11-3 and TRBJ1-6): EAGVVQSPRYKIIEKKQPVAFWCNPISGHNTLYWYLQNLGQGPELLIRYENEEAVDDSQLPKDRFSAERLKGVDSTLKIQPAELGDSAVYLCASSLGGNSPLHFGNGTRLTVT.

The chain links TRBV9 to TRBJ1-2; TRBD1 is a possible D gene (6 bases). This CDR3 is 14 amino acids long. Trimming removed 0 bases at V and 4 bases at J, with 10 bases between. Looked up from germline, CDR1 is SGDLS and CDR2 is YYNGEE. CDR3 in DNA: TGTGCCAGCAGCGTAGAGGGGACAACCTATGGCTACACCTTC. Translated, it gives CASSVEGTTYGYTF.

V is TRBV10-3 and J is TRBJ2-1, with D maybe TRBD1 (5 bases). V gave up 2 bases and J gave up 7 bases, with 9 bases separating them. The CDR3 consists of 13 residues. From germline, CDR1 is ENHRY and CDR2 SYGVKD. CDR3: CAISEIQGNEQFF. CDR3 DNA: TGTGCCATCAGTGAGATCCAGGGTAATGAGCAGTTCTTC.

The genes are TRBV28 and TRBJ1-1; possibly TRBD1 for D (6 bases). Trimming cost V 6 bases and J 2 bases, with 25 bases left between them. Germline values: CDR1 MDHEN, CDR2 SYDVKM. The CDR3 has 18 residues. The CDR3 DNA follows: TGTGCCAGCAGGATTTCGGGCTTTGCAGGGGAGAGAAACACTGAAGCTTTCTTT. Protein sequence: CASRISGFAGERNTEAFF.

The CDR3 nucleotides read TGTGCCAGTAGTACCCTACGAACCGGGACTACGGAGACCCAGTACTTC. It encodes CASSTLRTGTTETQYF. The rearrangement joins TRBV19 to TRBJ2-5, with TRBD2 matching over 7 bases. Germline V gene data show CDR1 as LNHDA and CDR2 as SQIVND (reference sequence). J was trimmed by 5 bases and V by 4 bases; bases with no gene match: 13. The length of the CDR3 is 16 residues.

The chain links TRBV11-2 to TRBJ2-1; a weak D match, TRBD2 (5 bases). The CDR3 consists of 16 residues. V dropped 3 bases and J dropped 9 bases, with 21 bases sitting between them. Germline V CDR1 and CDR2: SGHAT, FQNNGV. The CDR3 protein is CASSFDLTGRSAEQFF. The DNA for the CDR3 is TGTGCCAGCAGCTTCGATCTTACGGGGAGAAGTGCTGAGCAGTTCTTC.

This clone was counted once. The chain uses TRBV6-5 and TRBJ1-1; no clear D. In germline, CDR1 is MNHEY, CDR2 SVGAGI. The ends were cut back, 6 bases at V and 5 bases at J, with 13 bases in the middle. The CDR3 loop spans 13 amino acids. The CDR3 sequence: CASSMVGRTEAFF. CDR3 DNA: TGTGCCAGCAGCATGGTGGGGAGGACTGAAGCTTTCTTT.

This rearrangement joins TRBV6-2 or TRBV6-3 to TRBJ2-1, with 10 bases that match TRBD2. The germline CDR1 and CDR2 sequences are MNHEY and SVGEGT. Germline trimming cut 3 bases from V and 4 bases from J; bases unmatched to any gene: 3. The CDR3 runs 15 residues. The CDR3: CASSYVLAGYNEQFF. In nucleotides, the CDR3 is TGTGCCAGCAGTTATGTACTAGCGGGATACAATGAGCAGTTCTTC.

The gene calls are TRBV11-3 and TRBJ2-1; D is possibly TRBD2 (5 bases). The V gene lost 6 bases and the J gene lost 4 bases, with 10 bases spanning the gap. The germline gives CDR1 SGHNT, CDR2 YENEEA. The length of the CDR3 is 13 residues. In DNA, the CDR3 is TGTGCCAGCAGTTCTGAGGGTTACAATGAGCAGTTCTTC. Its translation is CASSSEGYNEQFF.

The chain uses TRBV30 and TRBJ2-7; D is perhaps TRBD2 (5 bases). V dropped 1 base and J dropped 5 bases, with 6 bases sitting between them. Germline CDR1 is GTSNPN and CDR2 is SVGIG (reference sequence). The CDR3 loop spans 11 amino acids. CDR3 in DNA: TGTGCCTGGAGTGCGAGGGACGAGCAGTACTTC. This sequence encodes CAWSARDEQYF.

The chain combines TRBV19 with TRBJ1-1, with unresolved D. Looked up from germline, CDR1 is LNHDA and CDR2 is SQIVND (reference sequence). V was pared by 4 bases and J by 2 bases, with 11 bases between. This CDR3 contains 14 residues. This CDR3 is CASSKGGHNTEAFF. The CDR3 DNA is TGTGCCAGTAGTAAGGGAGGGCACAACACTGAAGCTTTCTTT.

The DNA for the CDR3 is TGTGCCAGTAGGCCAGACGGGCGGGACACCATATATTTT. Its translation is CASRPDGRDTIYF. V is TRBV19 and J is TRBJ1-3; D not certain. The ends were cut back, 6 bases at V and 8 bases at J, with 14 bases in the middle. CDR1 is LNHDA and CDR2 is SQIVND in the germline V gene (reference sequence). This CDR3 contains 13 residues. Variable domain in full (rest from reference TRBV19 and TRBJ1-3): DGGITQSPKYLFRKEGQNVTLSCEQNLNHDAMYWYRQDPGQGLRLIYYSQIVNDFQKGDIAEGYSVSREKKESFPLTVTSAQKNPTAFYLCASRPDGRDTIYFGEGSWLTVV.

The gene calls are TRBV7-8 and TRBJ1-1; D is undetermined. This CDR3 spans 14 amino acids. The germline gives CDR1 SGHVS, CDR2 FQNEAQ. V lost 4 bases, J lost 2 bases, and 11 bases lay in between. The CDR3 DNA follows: TGTGCCAGCAGCTCGTATCGGGTTAACACTGAAGCTTTCTTT. It translates to CASSSYRVNTEAFF.

The chain links TRBV19 to TRBJ2-2; 9 bases line up with TRBD2. There are 14 residues in the CDR3. Germline values: CDR1 LNHDA, CDR2 SQIVND (reference sequence). With 11 bases clipped from V and 7 bases from J, the junction kept 11 bases outside the gene matches. In nucleotides, the CDR3 is TGTGCCTCTAAAGCGGGAGGTGGGTTCGGGGAGCTGTTTTTT. Protein sequence: CASKAGGGFGELFF.

V and J are TRBV6-2 or TRBV6-3 and TRBJ2-7; D is possibly TRBD1 (5 bases). V was pared by 0 bases and J by 2 bases, with 5 bases between. There are 13 residues in the CDR3. The germline gives CDR1 MNHEY, CDR2 SVGEGT. The CDR3 region is CASSYSGPYEQYF. CDR3 sequence (DNA): TGTGCCAGCAGTTACTCGGGGCCCTACGAGCAGTACTTC.

The chain employs TRBV11-1 and TRBJ2-7; tentatively, D is TRBD2 (6 bases). The CDR3 runs 13 residues. Germline CDR1 and CDR2: SGHAT and FQDESV (reference sequence). Trimming removed 5 bases from V and 12 bases from J, with 20 bases in between. The CDR3 nucleotides are TGTGCCAGCAGCCAGCCCTCGGGGTACGGGAGGTACTTC. Its translation: CASSQPSGYGRYF.

This clone was detected only once. The chain joins TRBV15 to TRBJ2-3, with D tentatively TRBD1 (5 bases). Trimming cost V 0 bases and J 5 bases, with 12 bases left between them. CDR3 length: 15 residues. In germline, CDR1 is LNHNV, CDR2 YYDKDF (reference sequence). The CDR3 sequence: CATSRDGQGGDTQYF. DNA of the CDR3: TGTGCCACCAGCAGAGATGGCCAGGGCGGAGATACGCAGTATTTT.

The rearrangement links TRBV4-3 to TRBJ2-5; TRBD2 matches 8 bases. Germline values: CDR1 LGHNA, CDR2 YSLEER. Trimming cost V 0 bases and J 3 bases; bases outside gene matches: 3. This CDR3 is 15 amino acids long. CDR3 residues: CASSQEEAGEETQYF. The CDR3 DNA reads as TGCGCCAGCAGCCAAGAGGAAGCGGGGGAAGAGACCCAGTACTTC.

The chain is built from TRBV14 and TRBJ2-3; the match to TRBD2 covers 8 bases. Germline lookup yields CDR1 SGHDN and CDR2 FVKESK. J gave up 1 base and V 4 bases, and 7 bases lay outside the gene matches. The CDR3 contains 16 residues. CDR3 loop: CASSPPARGGTDTQYF. The CDR3 bases are TGTGCCAGCAGCCCCCCGGCGCGGGGGGGCACAGATACGCAGTATTTT.

The chain is built from TRBV11-3 and TRBJ2-3; TRBD1 is a possible D gene (5 bases). CDR1 and CDR2 (germline): SGHNT, YENEEA. CDR3 length equals 15 residues. The V end was cut by 3 bases, the J end by 5 bases, with 15 bases between. The CDR3 sequence is CASSFSSSGIDTQYF. CDR3 nucleotides: TGTGCCAGCAGCTTCTCCTCATCAGGGATAGATACGCAGTATTTT.

In nucleotides, the CDR3 is TGCAGCGTGCACGGGGGGGTCTATCTCCTCTCTGGAAACACCATATATTTT. Translated, it gives CSVHGGVYLLSGNTIYF. The chain is built from TRBV29-1 and TRBJ1-3, with D possibly TRBD1 on 5 matching bases. Germline V gene lookup returns CDR1 SQVTM and CDR2 ANQGSEA. The V and J ends lost 6 bases and 0 bases respectively, with 21 bases between them. The CDR3 consists of 17 residues.